The 5 T cell receptor beta chains below all came from one sample that was sequenced in a study of circulating CD8 cells and anti-PD-1 response in melanoma. Using around 15 ng of total RNA, TCR libraries were made with the QIAseq Immune Repertoire TCR panel. TCRdb analysed the reads with MiXCR anew, one entry per CDR3 protein. The repertoire holds more than 550 distinct CDR3 sequences, with roughly 9.8% as singletons. Sorting of live CD3+CD8+TCRalphabeta+ cells by PD-1 and/or TIGIT gave four subsets. Material: CD8+ T cells from PBMCs, obtained at baseline or after one month of anti-PD-1 therapy (not recorded which). These TCRs come from a human donor with melanoma.

By share, this clonotype ranks as medium-sized. This chain links TRBV2 with TRBJ2-7, with TRBD1 matching 9 bases. Germline V CDR1 and CDR2: SNHLY, FYNNEI. This CDR3 contains 17 residues. Losses at the gene ends were 6 bases for V and 9 bases for J; bases not matched to a gene: 21. The DNA for the CDR3 is TGTGCCAGCAGCATGATCACTGACGTAACAGGGGGCCACGTGCAGTACTTC. Translated, it gives CASSMITDVTGGHVQYF.

The gene calls are TRBV28 and TRBJ1-1; D is uncertain. Germline values: CDR1 MDHEN, CDR2 SYDVKM. Trimming pared 2 bases from V and 7 bases from J, leaving 11 bases between. The CDR3 covers 13 residues. The CDR3 loop is CASSLRAGLEAFF. The DNA for the CDR3 is TGTGCCAGCAGTTTACGTGCCGGCCTTGAAGCTTTCTTT.

By share of the sample, this clonotype is medium-sized (0.01 to 0.1%). The rearrangement uses TRBV7-3 and TRBJ2-5; 9 positions match TRBD2. Germline CDR1 reads SGHTA; CDR2 reads FQGTGA. The CDR3 consists of 15 residues. V shed 2 bases, J shed 2 bases, and the junction held 3 bases outside the gene matches. The CDR3 is CASSLSSGIQETQYF. DNA of the CDR3: TGTGCCAGCAGCTTATCTAGCGGGATACAAGAGACCCAGTACTTC.

Judged by abundance, this clonotype is large. The rearrangement links TRBV2 to TRBJ1-4; possible D gene TRBD1, 5 bases. With 3 bases removed from V and 5 bases from J, the gap between germline ends came to 10 bases. Germline V lookup: CDR1 SNHLY, CDR2 FYNNEI. This CDR3 has 14 residues. CDR3 region: CASSDPRENEKLFF. DNA of the CDR3: TGTGCCAGCAGTGATCCCAGGGAAAATGAAAAACTGTTTTTT.

By share of the sample, this clonotype is hyperexpanded (1% or more). The chain recombines TRBV19 with TRBJ2-7; 7 bases line up with TRBD1. V lost 5 bases, J lost 3 bases, and 4 bases stayed unmatched. Germline V CDR1 and CDR2: LNHDA, SQIVND (reference sequence). CDR3 length: 13 amino acids. The CDR3 loop is CASSLTGIYEQYF. The CDR3 DNA is TGTGCCAGTAGTTTGACAGGGATCTACGAGCAGTACTTC.